One sample yielded the 9 T cell receptor beta chains listed below, sequenced in a study of response to subunit inactivated influenza vaccine. TCRdb redid the calling of the RT-PCR reads with MiXCR, one entry per CDR3 protein. The profile shows 450,000 to 600,000 distinct CDR3 sequences, approximately 7.7% of them singletons. The starting material was PBMCs from blood, obtained about 23 months after vaccination. These receptors were obtained from a man aged 50-75 years who received an inactivated influenza vaccine.

This clonotype was found many times. V gene TRBV6-1 combines with J gene TRBJ2-5, with D possibly TRBD1 on 6 matching bases. CDR1 and CDR2 (germline): MNHNS, SASEGT. The germline V and J ends were trimmed by 4 bases and 5 bases, with 17 bases remaining between them. This CDR3 has 15 residues. The CDR3 here is CASSAYTGKEETQYF. CDR3 nucleotide sequence: TGTGCCAGCAGTGCATATACAGGGAAGGAGGAGACCCAGTACTTC.

The V gene is TRBV11-3, the J gene TRBJ2-5; TRBD2 agrees at 9 bases. V was pared by 3 bases and J by 4 bases, with 6 bases of the junction left unmatched. This CDR3 comprises 15 residues. Germline V lookup: CDR1 SGHNT, CDR2 YENEEA. The DNA of the CDR3 is TGTGCCAGCAGCTTTGCGGGAGGGCCAGGAGAGACCCAGTACTTC. Encoded protein: CASSFAGGPGETQYF.

As to this clonotype: An end of the junction does not agree with germline; a read error may underlie this. The chain has TRBV5-1 and TRBJ2-7; 7 nucleotides agree with TRBD1. This CDR3 contains 15 residues. Germline CDR1 SGHRS, CDR2 YFSETQ. The CDR3 nucleotides are TGCGCCAGGAGCTTCGGGGACAGCCGATCCTACGAGCAGTACTTC. Translated, it gives CARSFGDSRSYEQYF.

J is TRBJ2-2 and V is TRBV14; D remains ambiguous. Germline V lookup: CDR1 SGHDN, CDR2 FVKESK. V lost 3 bases and J 6 bases, leaving 14 bases between the germline ends. The CDR3 totals 15 residues. The CDR3 spells CASSHGRAGAGELFF. In DNA, the CDR3 is TGTGCCAGCAGCCACGGACGGGCCGGAGCCGGGGAGCTGTTTTTT.

Concerning this clonotype: A read error may explain this, as a much larger clone is one base away. V gene TRBV2 combines with J gene TRBJ1-3; no firm D call. Germline V CDR1 and CDR2: SNHLY, FYNNEI. The V end was cut by 11 bases, the J end by 0 bases, with 14 bases between. This CDR3 comprises 14 residues. The CDR3 region has the DNA TGTGCCTGCAATTGGCAGAACTCTGGAAACACCATATATTTT. It yields the protein CACNWQNSGNTIYF.

This clonotype has more than one count but fewer than ten. The chain combines TRBV6-6 with TRBJ2-1, with TRBD2 matching over 7 bases. CDR3 length equals 13 residues. V lost 7 bases to trimming and J lost 8 bases; unmatched junction nucleotides: 8. Germline CDR1 is MNHNY and CDR2 is SVGAGI (reference sequence). CDR3 amino acids: CASTPSGVYEQFF. In DNA form, the CDR3 reads TGTGCCAGCACCCCCAGCGGGGTCTATGAGCAGTTCTTC.

This clonotype was seen more than once but under ten times. The chain is built from TRBV12-3 or TRBV12-4 and TRBJ2-7; 9 bases line up with TRBD2. CDR3 length equals 14 residues. V lost 7 bases to trimming and J lost 4 bases; unmatched junction nucleotides: 8. The CDR3 spells CASNPSGGTYEQYF. CDR3 DNA: TGTGCCAGCAACCCCAGCGGGGGGACTTACGAGCAGTACTTC.

The J gene is TRBJ1-4, the V gene TRBV28, with 8 bases identical to TRBD1. Germline CDR1 is MDHEN and CDR2 is SYDVKM. This CDR3 spans 15 amino acids. Trimming took 7 bases from V and 1 from J; bases not matched to a gene: 5. Here the CDR3 reads CASIGGTGTNEKLFF. The CDR3 coding sequence is TGTGCCAGCATAGGAGGGACAGGAACTAATGAAAAACTGTTTTTT.

This clonotype was counted many times. The gene calls are TRBV12-3 or TRBV12-4 and TRBJ2-1, with no clear D. The CDR3 spans 13 residues. Trimming removed 7 bases from V and 3 bases from J, with 10 bases in between. The CDR3: CASKLDGYNEQFF. The CDR3 DNA sequence: TGTGCCAGCAAACTCGACGGCTACAATGAGCAGTTCTTC.